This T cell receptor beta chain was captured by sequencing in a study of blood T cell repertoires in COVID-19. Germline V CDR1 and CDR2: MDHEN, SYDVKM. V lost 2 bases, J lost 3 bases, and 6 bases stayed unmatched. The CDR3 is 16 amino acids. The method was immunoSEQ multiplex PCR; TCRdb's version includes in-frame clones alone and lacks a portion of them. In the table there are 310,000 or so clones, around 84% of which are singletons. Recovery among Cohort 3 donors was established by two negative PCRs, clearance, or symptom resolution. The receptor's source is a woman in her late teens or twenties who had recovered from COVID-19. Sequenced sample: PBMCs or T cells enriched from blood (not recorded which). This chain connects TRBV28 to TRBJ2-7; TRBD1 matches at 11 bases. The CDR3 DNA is TGTGCCAGCAGTTTACTTCTCGGGACAGGGGGCTACGAGCAGTACTTC. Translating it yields CASSLLLGTGGYEQYF.